The sequence of this TCR beta chain was determined in a study of T cells in Graves' hyperthyroidism and ophthalmopathy (dated by TCRdb to 2018 to 2020). Regarding the complete study: Peripheral blood was sampled at the time of initial diagnosis, prior to any treatment. TCR V-J signatures able to tell the groups apart were searched for in a discovery cohort of 90 to 100 patients, of whom over 40 had Graves' ophthalmopathy and around 56 had stable Graves' hyperthyroidism. Prospective prediction of ophthalmopathy was tested in an independent validation cohort consisting of 18 hyperthyroidism patients and around 16 patients who later progressed to ophthalmopathy. For training and testing, the 100 patients in the discovery cohort were randomly divided in a 7:3 ratio. Thyroid tissue and blood T-cell repertoires from about six Graves' hyperthyroidism patients were also compared in the study. Once sampling was done, hyperthyroidism patients were given methimazole at a starting dose of 30 mg daily, whereas ophthalmopathy patients were given high-dose intravenous methylprednisolone. The paper reports TCR Vbeta CDR3 sequencing of approximately 140 peripheral blood samples: approximately 43 ophthalmopathy, roughly 74 hyperthyroidism and some 17 progressor patients.

A distance of 18 bases separates the germline ends of V and J, which lose 3 bases and 6 bases respectively. CDR1 SNHLY and CDR2 FYNNEI are derived from the germline V gene. From cysteine to phenylalanine, the CDR3 is 15 amino acids long. The only DNA kept is the CDR3, 45 bases in frame from the first base. Amplification of TCR beta CDR3 regions was carried out from RNA transcripts. The first round of RT-PCR for the TCR CDR3 was performed with the HTBI primer set and the Qiagen OneStep RT-PCR kit. A second multiplex PCR round built the libraries, followed by size selection and purification. The libraries were sequenced on an Illumina HiSeq2000 using paired-end 100 bp reads. The authors' analysis ran thus. SOAPnuke was used to process the raw data, with reads discarded if the reads contained adapters or uncalled bases, had a mean Phred below 15, or lacked an exact constant-primer or identifier match. High-quality paired reads were merged with COPE v1.2.5, and unique nucleotide sequences were defined as clonotypes. MiTCR v1.1 was used to align the clonotypes against IMGT TRBV, TRBD and TRBJ reference segments. Only V-J combinations with frequency above 0.0001, covering roughly 99% of repertoires, were analysed. A TCS score was defined as the ratio of F50 (clonal expansion) to E x V (chaos), with BLOSUM62-based TCRdist applied between CDR3 peptides within each V-J. Welch's t-statistics and random forest reduced fewer than 550 V-J features to around 14, which were used in a naive Bayes classifier (R e1071). In-frame beta chains were kept once TCRdb had trimmed the public reads at Q25 with fastp and called clones with MiXCR. Each CDR3 protein appears once, grouped with its most common genes and DNA. For this entry, the V and J calls and clone size follow TCRdb and not the study's own pipeline. For this sample the table gives fewer than 900,000 distinct CDR3 sequences, of which around 20% were detected only once. Around 15% of the sample is held by the ten biggest clonotypes.

Hyperthyroidism patients were aged 18 to 65 years and newly diagnosed, with disease duration of less than 2 months. Any patient with an uncontrolled infection, another autoimmune disease, pregnancy or lactation was excluded. Diagnoses relied on clinical symptoms, serum thyroxine and TRAb, thyroid ultrasound and orbital computed tomography. Blood from progressor patients was drawn when they were first diagnosed with hyperthyroidism, before any ophthalmopathy symptoms appeared. PBMCs were isolated from about 9.2 ml of fresh peripheral blood by Ficoll-Paque density gradient centrifugation. Patients classed as progressors first received a Graves' hyperthyroidism diagnosis and then went on to develop ophthalmopathy during follow-up. Trizol reagent was used to extract total RNA, and RNA quality was then checked on an Agilent 2100 Bioanalyzer. Overall study results and their limits: Blood samples also contained most of the expanded thyroid clonotypes (frequency above 0.001), which suggests that blood repertoires may reflect thyroid immune responses. Sample size was not statistically predetermined, and investigators were not blinded to group allocation. During validation, the model predicted progression to ophthalmopathy a median of roughly six months ahead of onset, with almost 71% sensitivity and around 72% specificity. A model built on a 13 V-J signature distinguished ophthalmopathy from stable hyperthyroidism, reaching 85% to 90% sensitivity and about 81% specificity in cross-validation and 80%/75% in testing.

A word on this clonotype: No cognate antigen has been identified for it. The record has no base qualities; no much larger clone is one base away.

The clonotype originates from a woman between 50 and 59 years old with Graves' hyperthyroidism that later progressed to Graves' ophthalmopathy. The V and J genes are TRBV2 and TRBJ2-7, and TRBD1 may be the D gene, going by 6 matching bases. Material: blood. The CDR3 amino acid sequence is: CASSDRQGTTSEQYF. At the DNA level, the sequence is TGTGCCAGCAGTGATCGGCAGGGGACGACGAGCGAGCAGTACTTC. Joined to the reference TRBV2 and TRBJ2-7 proteins, this CDR3 gives the full variable domain: EPEVTQTPSHQVTQMGQEVILRCVPISNHLYFYWYRQILGQKVEFLVSFYNNEISEKSEIFDDQFSVERPDGSNFTLKIRSTKLEDSAMYFCASSDRQGTTSEQYFGPGTRLTVT.